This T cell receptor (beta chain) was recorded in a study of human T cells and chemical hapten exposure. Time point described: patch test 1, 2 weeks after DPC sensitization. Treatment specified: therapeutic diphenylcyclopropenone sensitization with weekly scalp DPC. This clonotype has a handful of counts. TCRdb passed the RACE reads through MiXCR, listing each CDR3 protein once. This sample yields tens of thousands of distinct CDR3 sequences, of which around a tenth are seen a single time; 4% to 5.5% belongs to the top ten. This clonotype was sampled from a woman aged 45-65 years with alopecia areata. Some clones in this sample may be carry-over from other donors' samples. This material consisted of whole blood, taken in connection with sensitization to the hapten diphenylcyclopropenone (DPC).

CDR3 residues: CASSQAAPPTGELFF. The CDR3 bases are TGTGCCAGCAGCCAAGCCGCCCCACCGACCGGGGAGCTGTTTTTT. This chain uses TRBV3-1 with TRBJ2-2; no clear D. Germline CDR1 LGHDT, CDR2 YNNKEL (reference sequence). V lost 1 base, J lost 5 bases, and 11 bases lay in between. CDR3 length: 15 residues.